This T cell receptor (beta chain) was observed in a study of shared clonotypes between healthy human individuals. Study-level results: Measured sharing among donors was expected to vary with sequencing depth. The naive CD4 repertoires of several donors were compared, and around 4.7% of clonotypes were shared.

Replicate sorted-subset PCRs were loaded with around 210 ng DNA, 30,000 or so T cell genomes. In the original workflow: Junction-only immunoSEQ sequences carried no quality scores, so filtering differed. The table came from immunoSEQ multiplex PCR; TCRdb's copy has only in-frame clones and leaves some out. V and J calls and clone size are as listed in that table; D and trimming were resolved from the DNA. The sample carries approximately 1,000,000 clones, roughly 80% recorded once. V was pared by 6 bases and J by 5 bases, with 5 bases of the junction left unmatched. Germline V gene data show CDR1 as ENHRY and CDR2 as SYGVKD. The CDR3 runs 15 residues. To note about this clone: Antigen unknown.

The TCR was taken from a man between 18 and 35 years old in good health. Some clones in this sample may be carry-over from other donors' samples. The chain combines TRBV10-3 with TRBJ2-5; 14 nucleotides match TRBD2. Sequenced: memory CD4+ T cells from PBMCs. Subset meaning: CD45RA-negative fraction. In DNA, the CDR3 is TGTGCCATCAGCCCGGGACTAGCGGGAGTGGAGACCCAGTACTTC. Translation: CAISPGLAGVETQYF.